The entry below gives a single T cell receptor beta chain sequence along with its context. These data are taken from a study of T cell responses to AZD1222 COVID-19 vaccine. Losses at the gene ends were 3 bases for V and 1 base for J; bases not matched to a gene: 3. Looked up from germline, CDR1 is SGDLS and CDR2 is YYNGEE. This CDR3 comprises 16 residues. Some clones are missing from TCRdb's copy, which holds only in-frame ones; the method was immunoSEQ multiplex PCR. Of some 42,000 clones in the sample, around four fifths were seen once. The source was peripheral blood, collected 28 days after the second AZD1222 dose. This sequence was found in an adult who received the AZD1222 COVID-19 vaccine. The genes are TRBV9 and TRBJ2-2; 10 positions agree with TRBD2. This CDR3 reads CASSGWTSGNTGELFF. The CDR3 nucleotides are TGTGCCAGCAGCGGATGGACTAGCGGGAACACCGGGGAGCTGTTTTTT.